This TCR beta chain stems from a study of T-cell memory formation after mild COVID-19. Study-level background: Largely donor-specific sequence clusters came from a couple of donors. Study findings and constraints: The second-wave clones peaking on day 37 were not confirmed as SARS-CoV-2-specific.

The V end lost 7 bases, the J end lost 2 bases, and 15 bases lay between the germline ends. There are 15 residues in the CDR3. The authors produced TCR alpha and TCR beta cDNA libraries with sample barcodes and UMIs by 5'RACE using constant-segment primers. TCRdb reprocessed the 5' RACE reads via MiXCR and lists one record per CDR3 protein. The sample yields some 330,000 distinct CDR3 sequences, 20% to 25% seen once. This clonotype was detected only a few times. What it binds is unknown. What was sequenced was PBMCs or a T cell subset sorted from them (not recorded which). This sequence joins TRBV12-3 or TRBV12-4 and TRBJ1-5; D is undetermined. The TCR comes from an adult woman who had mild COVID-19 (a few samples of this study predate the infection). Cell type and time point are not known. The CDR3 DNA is TGTGCCAGCACCACCGACCGTTCTGGCAATCAGCCCCAGCATTTT. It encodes CASTTDRSGNQPQHF.